These 8 T cell receptor beta chains share one sample of origin, sequenced in a study. A single record per CDR3 protein comes from TCRdb applying MiXCR to the RT-PCR reads. Of 550,000 to 750,000 distinct CDR3 sequences in the sample, around 14% were seen once. The sample was memory CD4+ T cells from blood. The receptors were sampled from a female donor in good health, serving as a healthy control.

The J gene is TRBJ2-3, the V gene TRBV5-1, with unresolved D. Germline V CDR1 and CDR2: SGHRS, YFSETQ. With 4 bases removed from V and 4 bases from J, the gap between germline ends came to 13 bases. The CDR3 spans 14 residues. This chain's CDR3 is CASSTTRSPDTQYF. The DNA for the CDR3 is TGCGCCAGCAGCACTACACGGTCCCCAGATACGCAGTATTTT.

In this sample, this clonotype turned up a few times. V is TRBV20-1 and J is TRBJ2-7, with D perhaps matching TRBD2 (5 bases). V lost 5 bases and J lost 2, with 19 bases in between. Germline-derived CDR1 and CDR2 are DFQATT and SNEGSKA (reference sequence). This CDR3 spans 15 amino acids. The CDR3, as DNA: TGCAGTGCTCCCACCCGGACTGTACGCCCCTACGAGCAGTACTTC. It codes for CSAPTRTVRPYEQYF.

The chain links TRBV7-2 to TRBJ2-2; D not resolved. The CDR3 spans 14 residues. V was shortened by 2 bases and J by 5 bases, with 9 bases between the two germline ends. CDR1 is SGHTA and CDR2 is FQGNSA in the germline V gene. The CDR3 here is CASSLSLLTGELFF. DNA for the CDR3: TGTGCCAGCAGCTTAAGCCTACTTACCGGGGAGCTGTTTTTT.

The chain couples TRBV24-1 to TRBJ2-1; tentatively, D is TRBD1 or TRBD2 (6 bases each). Deletions cut 3 bases from V and 8 bases from J, with 13 bases between. CDR1 and CDR2 from the germline V gene are KGHDR and SFDVKD. The CDR3 length is 14 residues. In DNA, the CDR3 is TGTGCCACCAGTGATGTATGGGGGGCCCATGAGCAGTTCTTC. It specifies CATSDVWGAHEQFF.

This rearrangement joins TRBV5-5 to TRBJ1-2, with D perhaps TRBD1 (5 bases). CDR3 length: 14 amino acids. Germline V gene data show CDR1 as SGHKS and CDR2 as YYEKEE (reference sequence). The V end was cut by 5 bases, the J end by 2 bases, with 13 bases between. The CDR3 is CASSFTDKNYGYTF. In nucleotides, the CDR3 is TGTGCCAGCAGTTTTACGGACAAGAACTATGGCTACACCTTC.

This chain uses TRBV27 with TRBJ2-3; D unclear. With 0 bases removed from V and 6 bases from J, the gap between germline ends came to 13 bases. The CDR3 has 15 amino acids. The germline V gene has CDR1 MNHEY and CDR2 SMNVEV (reference sequence). In DNA form, the CDR3 reads TGTGCCAGCAGTTTATCGATCTTGGGCTTCGATACGCAGTATTTT. Residues: CASSLSILGFDTQYF.

The V and J genes are TRBV28 and TRBJ2-7, with D tentatively TRBD2 (5 bases). CDR1 is MDHEN and CDR2 is SYDVKM in the germline V gene. Trimming stripped 6 bases from V and 2 bases from J, with 11 bases between. The CDR3 length is 13 residues. CDR3 in DNA: TGTGCCAGCAGCAAGCGGAGTCCCTACGAGCAGTACTTC. It codes for CASSKRSPYEQYF. Drawing the rest from reference TRBV28 and TRBJ2-7, the complete variable domain is DVKVTQSSRYLVKRTGEKVFLECVQDMDHENMFWYRQDPGLGLRLIYFSYDVKMKEKGDIPEGYSVSREKKERFSLILESASTNQTSMYLCASSKRSPYEQYFGPGTRLTVT.

At least ten counts were recorded for this clonotype. The V gene is TRBV12-3 or TRBV12-4, the J gene TRBJ1-5; D not resolved. The CDR3 sequence is 14 residues long. V shed 2 bases and J shed 3 bases, with 8 bases lying between them. The CDR3 region is CASSLFFNNQPQHF. The CDR3 bases are TGTGCCAGCAGTTTATTTTTTAACAATCAGCCCCAGCATTTT.